This is a list of T cell receptor beta chains from one sample in a study of identifying expanded T cells in peripheral blood. Only in-frame clones appear in the TCRdb table, and some are missing; sequencing was by immunoSEQ multiplex PCR. The top ten clones hold approximately 20% of a sample with 50,000 to 65,000 clones, about four fifths of them seen once. The sample taken for sequencing was blood. Every receptor here comes from a person between 18 and 70 years old in good health. The CDR3 runs from the conserved cysteine through the conserved F or W. The D gene is left open where the match is weak. Size values are once, few and many counts, or a class for expanded clones, and some rows have none.

NA	TRBV10-1	few	TRBJ2-1	CASSEQVHNEQFF	TGCGCCAGCAGTGAACAGGTACACAATGAGCAGTTCTTC
NA	TRBV6-1	NA	TRBJ2-3	CASSPFTSTDTQYF	TGTGCCAGCAGTCCCTTTACTAGCACAGATACGCAGTATTTT
NA	TRBV14	NA	TRBJ1-2	CASSQKDSGGYTF	TGTGCCAGCAGCCAGAAGGACAGTGGTGGCTACACCTTC
TRBD2	TRBV27	once	TRBJ2-3	CASSVGLASDTQYF	TGTGCCAGCAGTGTGGGACTAGCATCCGATACGCAGTATTTT
NA	TRBV21-1	NA	TRBJ2-5	CASGQEKETQYF	TGTGCCAGCGGACAAGAAAAAGAGACCCAGTACTTC
TRBD2	TRBV18	once	TRBJ2-3	CASSPLFGGGTDTQYF	TGTGCCAGCTCACCCCTGTTTGGGGGGGGCACAGATACGCAGTATTTT
TRBD2	TRBV29-1	NA	TRBJ2-3	CSVLRLAHPGTDTQYF	TGCAGCGTTCTCCGACTAGCACACCCGGGGACAGATACGCAGTATTTT
NA	TRBV6-6	NA	TRBJ2-2	CASSSGQATGELFF	TGTGCCAGCAGTTCGGGTCAAGCGACCGGGGAGCTGTTTTTT
TRBD2	TRBV27	NA	TRBJ2-1	CASSSISGSSYNEQFF	TGTGCCAGCAGTTCTATTAGCGGGAGCTCCTACAATGAGCAGTTCTTC
NA	TRBV7-2	once	TRBJ2-2	CASSSSWGLSTGELFF	TGTGCCAGCAGCTCAAGTTGGGGGCTCAGCACCGGGGAGCTGTTTTTT
TRBD1	TRBV7-3	NA	TRBJ1-1	CASSLRGVGQGGTEAFF	TGTGCCAGCAGCTTAAGGGGCGTGGGACAGGGGGGCACTGAAGCTTTCTTT
NA	TRBV7-5	NA	TRBJ2-2	CASSLRPTGELFF	TGTGCCAGCAGCTTACGGCCCACCGGGGAGCTGTTTTTT
NA	TRBV4-3	NA	TRBJ2-1	CASSQGGAASEQFF	TGCGCCAGCAGCCAAGGAGGGGCGGCTAGTGAGCAGTTCTTC
TRBD1	TRBV7-2	NA	TRBJ2-6	CASSLTGGAGANVLTF	TGTGCCAGCAGCTTAACAGGGGGAGCTGGGGCCAACGTCCTGACTTTC
NA	TRBV5-1	few	TRBJ2-1	CASRRSSSYNEQFF	TGCGCCAGCCGGAGGTCGAGCTCCTACAATGAGCAGTTCTTC
NA	TRBV12-2	NA	TRBJ2-7	CANTGGASRTGPDEQYF	TGTGCAAATACCGGGGGAGCCTCTCGGACAGGGCCAGACGAGCAGTACTTC
TRBD2	TRBV19	NA	TRBJ2-2	CASSTGGGLNTGELFF	TGTGCCAGTAGTACCGGGGGGGGACTGAACACCGGGGAGCTGTTTTTT
NA	TRBV5-6	NA	TRBJ1-2	CASSRNRQASYGYTF	TGTGCCAGCAGCCGAAATCGACAGGCGTCCTATGGCTACACCTTC
TRBD2	TRBV7-2	NA	TRBJ2-3	CASSLDPSGDTQYF	TGTGCCAGCAGCTTAGACCCTAGCGGGGATACGCAGTATTTT
TRBD2	TRBV7-6	few	TRBJ2-1	CASSSTSAAYNEQFF	TGTGCCAGCAGCTCAACTAGCGCCGCCTACAATGAGCAGTTCTTC
TRBD1	TRBV11-3	NA	TRBJ2-5	CASSRQGSLQETQYF	TGTGCCAGCAGTCGACAGGGCTCACTACAAGAGACCCAGTACTTC
NA	TRBV7-9	few	TRBJ1-2	CASSSYLYGYTF	TGTGCCAGCAGTTCCTACCTCTATGGCTACACCTTC
NA	TRBV18	NA	TRBJ2-5	CASSPYQETQYF	TGTGCCAGCTCCCCGTACCAAGAGACCCAGTACTTC
TRBD2	TRBV7-2	NA	TRBJ2-7	CASSPTPTSGSSYEQYF	TGTGCCAGCAGCCCGACCCCTACTAGCGGGAGCTCCTACGAGCAGTACTTC
NA	TRBV18	NA	TRBJ1-4	CASSPGTREKLFF	TGTGCCAGCTCACCGGGAACCCGCGAAAAACTGTTTTTT
TRBD1	TRBV18	NA	TRBJ2-1	CASSPPGDSSYNEQFF	TGTGCCAGCTCACCACCGGGGGACAGCTCCTACAATGAGCAGTTCTTC
TRBD1	TRBV11-1	NA	TRBJ2-7	CASSYTGTGLSEQYF	TGTGCCAGCAGCTATACCGGGACAGGACTCTCGGAGCAGTACTTC
TRBD1	TRBV27	NA	TRBJ1-1	CASRGTGLANTEAFF	TGTGCCAGCAGGGGGACAGGGCTGGCGAACACTGAAGCTTTCTTT